The clone carrying this T cell receptor beta chain came up a few times. Via MiXCR, TCRdb re-called the 5' RACE reads, giving one row per CDR3 protein. The table shows about 520,000 distinct CDR3 sequences, with less than 25% occurring only once. The V gene's germline CDR1 is SGHNT and CDR2 YENEEA. The V segment lost 5 bases and the J segment 7 bases; nucleotides outside the gene matches: 10. The CDR3 loop spans 15 amino acids. This sample stems from a study of identical twins. These sequences were also reported in another study, on T cells expressing NK-cell markers. In that study: The share of CD8+ T cells held by dominant NKG2C+ clonotypes was about 1.0-8% in 5 or 6 donors.

The sequencing input was CD4+ T cells sorted from blood. The gene calls are TRBV11-3 and TRBJ2-7; 11 positions match TRBD1. The TCR was taken from a woman between 18 and 29 years old in good health. The DNA of the CDR3 is TGTGCCAGCAGCCGGTTCGGACAGGGGGCGAAAGAGCAGTACTTC. As protein: CASSRFGQGAKEQYF.